Here is one T cell receptor beta chain with its context. Its antigen remains unidentified. The data belong to a study of cytomegalovirus exposure and HLA in healthy donors. Assay used: immunoSEQ multiplex PCR; TCRdb lists only in-frame clones, some missing. The table lists around 300,000 clones, approximately 90% of them singletons. Whole-study findings and limits: Cytomegalovirus-associated TCR beta chains were listed, numbering around 150. Three CMV-associated chains proved CMV antigen-specific in vitro. According to reports, the classifier identified cytomegalovirus status with high specificity and sensitivity.

This sequence originates from a woman in her thirties in good health and CMV-seropositive. The specimen sequenced was PBMCs.

This CDR3 reads CASSGGDSQETQYF. The CDR3 coding sequence is TGTGCCAGCAGCGGGGGAGACAGCCAAGAGACCCAGTACTTC. The V gene is TRBV28, the J gene TRBJ2-5; maybe TRBD2 (6 bases). V lost 6 bases and J 1 base, leaving 12 bases between the germline ends. The CDR3 is 14 amino acids. From germline, CDR1 is MDHEN and CDR2 SYDVKM.